This TCR beta chain was identified during a study of OX40 agonist ivuxolimab in advanced cancers. Study-level background: Ivuxolimab was delivered to patients intravenously every 2 weeks at doses spanning 0.01 to 10 mg/kg. Therapy given before enrollment (anti-PD-1, anti-PD-L1 or anti-CTLA-4) was allowed, and over 35% had some. One patient with hepatocellular carcinoma and two with cutaneous melanoma, three in all, had partial responses.

Findings and caveats of the study: Also showing low normalized T-cell clonal expansion were some of the nonresponders.

This clone showed up just a few times. Its specificity is unknown. The germline V gene has CDR1 SEHNR and CDR2 FQNEAQ (reference sequence). The CDR3 is made up of 16 amino acids. V gave up 2 bases and J gave up 2 bases; unmatched junction bases: 4. Sequencing was performed with immunoSEQ multiplex PCR; in TCRdb, only in-frame clones are kept and a portion is missing. Of tens of thousands of clones listed, more than 80% are singletons. The rearrangement links TRBV7-9 to TRBJ1-2, with TRBD1 matching 11 bases. This receptor was taken from an adult with an advanced solid tumor such as melanoma, head and neck, liver or kidney cancer. This specimen was CD4+ or CD8+ T cells sorted from blood, taken in a trial of the OX40 agonist ivuxolimab. The CDR3 protein is CASSLNGDRGNYGYTF. The CDR3 nucleotides are TGTGCCAGCAGCTTAAATGGGGACAGGGGGAACTATGGCTACACCTTC. Filled out from reference TRBV7-9 and TRBJ1-2, the complete variable domain reads DTGVSQNPRHKITKRGQNVTFRCDPISEHNRLYWYRQTLGQGPEFLTYFQNEAQLEKSRLLSDRFSAERPKGSFSTLEIQRTEQGDSAMYLCASSLNGDRGNYGYTFGSGTRLTVV.